The T cell receptor (beta chain) under discussion was sequenced for a study of CD8+CD57+ T cells in acquired aplastic anemia. Turning to the study itself: The mean DNA yield obtained from sorted CD4+ and CD8+ cells came to 3 to 4 ug. Study-wide results and caveats: Found in both controls and patients were some 30 CD8+ CDR3 sequences. Significant differences in CD8+ Simpson's diversity were not observed between patients and controls.

The authors sequenced patients whose flow cytometry had shown CD8+CD57+ cell expansion. No patient had been given any therapy when blood was sampled. Genomic DNA was employed as the template in profiling TCR beta VDJ and CDR3. TCRdb called the reads again in MiXCR, with one record for every CDR3 protein. The sample lists around 150,000 distinct CDR3 sequences, about 50% seen once, with about 30% in the top ten. Trimming took 6 bases from V and 2 from J, leaving 23 bases between them. CDR1 and CDR2 from the germline V gene are LNHDA and SQIVND (reference sequence). The CDR3 totals 17 residues. As to this clonotype: Its specificity is unknown. This may arise from a read error, as a much more abundant clone is one base away.

V is TRBV19 and J is TRBJ2-7; perhaps TRBD1 as D (5 bases). Material: sorted CD4+, CD8+, or CD8+CD57+ T cells (not recorded which) from PBMCs. This sequence was found in a human donor with aplastic anemia. CDR3 bases: TGTGCCAGTAGCAAAGTGGCCCCAGGGATTATAACCTACGAGCAGTACTTC. Translation: CASSKVAPGIITYEQYF.